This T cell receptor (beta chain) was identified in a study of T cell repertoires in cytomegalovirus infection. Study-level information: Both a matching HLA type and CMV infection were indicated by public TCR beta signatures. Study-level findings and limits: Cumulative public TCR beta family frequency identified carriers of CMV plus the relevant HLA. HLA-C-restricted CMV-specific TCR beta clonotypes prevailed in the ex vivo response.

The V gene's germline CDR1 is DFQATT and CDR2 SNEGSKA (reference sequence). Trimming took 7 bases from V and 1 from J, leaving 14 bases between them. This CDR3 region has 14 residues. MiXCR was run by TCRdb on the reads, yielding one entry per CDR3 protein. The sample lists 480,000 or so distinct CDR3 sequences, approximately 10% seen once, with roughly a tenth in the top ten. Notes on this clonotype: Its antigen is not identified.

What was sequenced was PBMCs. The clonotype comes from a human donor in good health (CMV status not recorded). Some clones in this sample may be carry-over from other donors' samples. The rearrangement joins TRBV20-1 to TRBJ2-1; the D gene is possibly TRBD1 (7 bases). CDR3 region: CSGLGGASYNEQFF. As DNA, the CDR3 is TGCAGTGGACTAGGGGGCGCGTCCTACAATGAGCAGTTCTTC.